This entry concerns a single T cell receptor beta chain. The antigen remains undetermined. Clones were sequenced by immunoSEQ multiplex PCR, and TCRdb holds only the in-frame ones, with some missing. The table records 510,000 or so clones, roughly 87% of them present only once. Indicated treatment: 19 received Ad26.COV2.S at low or high dose, single or two shots; about 5 received placebo; per-sample allocation not given. Sampling happened 63 days after the first vaccine or placebo injection. Adults aged 18-55 years in Boston included the donor. This vaccine is an Ad26 vector that expresses the Wuhan-strain SARS-CoV-2 spike. The data are from a study of Ad26.COV2.S vaccination and SARS-CoV-2 variants. At the level of the study: By the intramuscular route, Ad26.COV2.S was given once, or twice 56 days apart. Study-level points and caveats: Recipients given vaccine exceeded placebo recipients in spike-specific TCR breadth.

The CDR3 sequence is 14 residues long. V was trimmed by 7 bases and J by 1 base, leaving 13 bases between them. From germline, CDR1 is SGHVS and CDR2 FQNEAQ. The sequence was collected from a person aged 18-60 years who received the Ad26.COV2.S COVID-19 vaccine or a placebo. The V and J genes are TRBV7-8 and TRBJ2-5; D unresolved. Specimen: peripheral blood, collected in a trial of Ad26.COV2.S vaccine versus placebo. The CDR3 protein is CASIKNARQETQYF. CDR3 sequence (DNA): TGTGCCAGCATCAAAAACGCGCGCCAAGAGACCCAGTACTTC.